This is a list of T cell receptor beta chains from one sample in a study of cytomegalovirus exposure and HLA in healthy donors. TCRdb keeps only in-frame clones here, not all; method: immunoSEQ multiplex PCR. The sample table includes 220,000 or so clones. Input material: PBMCs. These receptors all come from a girl under 10 years old in good health and CMV-seropositive. CDR3s include the opening cysteine and the closing phenylalanine or tryptophan. D genes are given only for firm matches.

TRBJ2-3,-,TRBV27,CASSSPIVETDTQYF,TGTGCCAGCAGTTCCCCCATAGTGGAGACAGATACGCAGTATTTT
TRBJ2-5,-,TRBV2,CASRGTQETQYF,TGTGCCAGCAGGGGGACACAGGAGACCCAGTACTTC
TRBJ1-1,-,TRBV2,CASSEGRGDTEAFF,TGTGCCAGCAGTGAAGGGAGAGGAGACACTGAAGCTTTCTTT
TRBJ1-5,-,TRBV14,CASSQRAGTELPSNQPQHF,TGTGCCAGCAGCCAACGGGCCGGGACTGAATTACCTAGCAATCAGCCCCAGCATTTT
TRBJ1-5,TRBD1,TRBV5-1,CASSLTGDNQPQHF,TGCGCCAGCAGCCTCACAGGGGACAATCAGCCCCAGCATTTT
TRBJ1-2,TRBD1,TRBV11-2,CASSSQGGPIDGYTF,TGTGCCAGCAGCTCGCAGGGGGGACCTATCGATGGCTACACCTTC
TRBJ1-6,-,TRBV5-1,CASSLVGPKEHSPLHF,TGCGCCAGCAGCTTGGTTGGCCCCAAAGAACATTCACCCCTCCACTTT
TRBJ2-1,TRBD2,TRBV13,CASSSHLAGGLGYNEQFF,TGTGCCAGCAGCTCCCACCTTGCGGGAGGGCTTGGGTACAATGAGCAGTTCTTC
TRBJ2-2,TRBD1,TRBV7-9,CASSPQGAGNTGELFF,TGTGCCAGCAGCCCTCAGGGGGCTGGGAACACCGGGGAGCTGTTTTTT
TRBJ2-7,-,TRBV11-2,CASSLFGLRGKSSYEQYF,TGTGCCAGCAGCTTATTTGGGTTGCGGGGTAAGTCGTCCTACGAGCAGTACTTC
TRBJ1-2,-,TRBV27,CASGVTATGINYGYTF,TGTGCCAGCGGGGTGACAGCGACAGGAATTAACTATGGCTACACCTTC
TRBJ2-7,TRBD2,TRBV14,CASSPGGVAGIYEQYF,TGTGCCAGCAGCCCTGGTGGGGTAGCGGGGATCTACGAGCAGTACTTC
TRBJ2-7,-,TRBV2,CASSEGLEIGYEQYF,TGTGCCAGCAGTGAAGGGCTAGAGATTGGCTACGAGCAGTACTTC
TRBJ1-3,TRBD1,TRBV9,CASSVSTGANTIYF,TGTGCCAGCAGCGTTTCGACAGGGGCAAACACCATATATTTT
TRBJ1-2,TRBD1,TRBV7-2,CASRPGGVNGYTF,TGTGCCAGCAGACCAGGGGGCGTCAATGGCTACACCTTC
TRBJ2-3,-,TRBV27,CASREPSGTDTQYF,TGTGCCAGCAGGGAGCCGTCGGGCACAGATACGCAGTATTTT
TRBJ2-5,-,TRBV10-1,CASSDEDKETQYF,TGCGCCAGCAGTGATGAGGATAAAGAGACCCAGTACTTC
TRBJ2-7,-,TRBV29-1,CSVEVGGKYEQYF,TGCAGCGTTGAGGTGGGGGGAAAGTACGAGCAGTACTTC
TRBJ1-1,-,TRBV7-6,CASSEDSNTEAFF,TGTGCCAGCAGCGAGGACAGCAACACTGAAGCTTTCTTT
TRBJ1-2,-,TRBV25-1,CASSEAGDYGYTF,TGTGCCAGCAGTGAGGCAGGGGACTATGGCTACACCTTC